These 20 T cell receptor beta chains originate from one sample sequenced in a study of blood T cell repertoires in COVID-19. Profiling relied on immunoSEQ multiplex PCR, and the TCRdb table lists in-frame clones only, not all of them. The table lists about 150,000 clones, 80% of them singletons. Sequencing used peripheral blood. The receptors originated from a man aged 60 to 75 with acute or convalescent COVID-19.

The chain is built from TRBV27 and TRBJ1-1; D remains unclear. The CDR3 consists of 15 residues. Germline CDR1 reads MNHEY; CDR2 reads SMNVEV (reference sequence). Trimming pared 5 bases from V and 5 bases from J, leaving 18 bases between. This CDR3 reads CASSSPNLRVTEAFF. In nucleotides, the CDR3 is TGTGCCAGCAGTAGTCCTAACCTACGGGTGACTGAAGCTTTCTTT.

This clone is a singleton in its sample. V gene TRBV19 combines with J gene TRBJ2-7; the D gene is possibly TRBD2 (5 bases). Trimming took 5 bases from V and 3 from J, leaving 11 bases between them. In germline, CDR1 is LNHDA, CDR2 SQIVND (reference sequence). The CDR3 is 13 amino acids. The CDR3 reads CASSLSEVYEQYF. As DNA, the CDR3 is TGTGCCAGTAGTTTGTCGGAGGTCTACGAGCAGTACTTC. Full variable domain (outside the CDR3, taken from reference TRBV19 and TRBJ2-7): DGGITQSPKYLFRKEGQNVTLSCEQNLNHDAMYWYRQDPGQGLRLIYYSQIVNDFQKGDIAEGYSVSREKKESFPLTVTSAQKNPTAFYLCASSLSEVYEQYFGPGTRLTVT.

The CDR3 sequence: CASSPQNSETQYF. The DNA of the CDR3 is TGTGCCAGCTCACCACAAAATAGCGAGACCCAGTACTTC. The V gene is TRBV18, the J gene TRBJ2-5, with no clear D. V was shortened by 1 base and J by 5 bases, with 8 bases between the two germline ends. The CDR3 has 13 residues. Germline CDR1 and CDR2: KGHSH and LQKENI.

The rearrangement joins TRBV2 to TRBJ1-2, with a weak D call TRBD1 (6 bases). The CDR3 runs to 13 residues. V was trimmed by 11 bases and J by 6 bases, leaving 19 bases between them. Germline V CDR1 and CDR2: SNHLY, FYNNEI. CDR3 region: CAVGGQGRDGYTF. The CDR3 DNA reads TGTGCCGTGGGGGGGCAGGGGAGAGATGGCTACACCTTC.

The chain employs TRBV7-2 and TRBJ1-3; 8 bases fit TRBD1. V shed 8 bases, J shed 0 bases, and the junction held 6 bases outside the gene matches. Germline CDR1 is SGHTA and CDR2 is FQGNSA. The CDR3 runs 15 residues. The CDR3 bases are TGTGCCAGCGGGAAGGACAGGGCCTCTGGAAACACCATATATTTT. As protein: CASGKDRASGNTIYF. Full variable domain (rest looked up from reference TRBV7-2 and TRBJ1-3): GAGVSQSPSNKVTEKGKDVELRCDPISGHTALYWYRQSLGQGLEFLIYFQGNSAPDKSGLPSDRFSAERTGGSVSTLTIQRTQQEDSAVYLCASGKDRASGNTIYFGEGSWLTVV.

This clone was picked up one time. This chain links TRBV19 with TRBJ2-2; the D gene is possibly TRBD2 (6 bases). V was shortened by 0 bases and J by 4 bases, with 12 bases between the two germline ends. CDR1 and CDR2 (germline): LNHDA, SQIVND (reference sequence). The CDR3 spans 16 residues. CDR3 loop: CASSIEGGWSTGELFF. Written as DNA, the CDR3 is TGTGCCAGTAGTATAGAGGGGGGATGGAGCACCGGGGAGCTGTTTTTT.

This CDR3 reads CASSESYAGEGSGYTF. The CDR3 nucleotides are TGTGCCAGCAGTGAATCATATGCAGGGGAAGGTTCTGGCTACACCTTC. The chain recombines TRBV25-1 with TRBJ1-2; possibly TRBD1 for D (6 bases). There are 16 residues in the CDR3. Per the germline V gene, CDR1 is MGHDK and CDR2 is SYGVNS. Trimming took off 1 base at V and 7 bases at J, with 19 bases between the two ends.

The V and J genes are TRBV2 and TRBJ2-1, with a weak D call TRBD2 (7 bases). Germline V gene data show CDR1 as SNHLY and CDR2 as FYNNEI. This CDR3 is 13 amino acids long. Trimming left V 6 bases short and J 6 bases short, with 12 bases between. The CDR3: CASRGGAGNEQFF. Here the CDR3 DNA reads TGTGCCAGCAGAGGGGGGGCAGGCAATGAGCAGTTCTTC.

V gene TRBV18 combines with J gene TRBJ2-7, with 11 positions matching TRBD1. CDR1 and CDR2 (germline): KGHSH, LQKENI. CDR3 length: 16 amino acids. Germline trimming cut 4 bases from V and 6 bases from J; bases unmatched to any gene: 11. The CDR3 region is CASSLGTGGLSVEQYF. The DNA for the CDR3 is TGTGCCAGCTCACTTGGGACAGGGGGACTCTCTGTCGAGCAGTACTTC.

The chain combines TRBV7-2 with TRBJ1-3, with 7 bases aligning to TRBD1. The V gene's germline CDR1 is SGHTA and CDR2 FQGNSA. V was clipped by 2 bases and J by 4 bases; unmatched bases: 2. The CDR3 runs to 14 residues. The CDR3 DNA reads TGTGCCAGCAGCTTACCGGGACAGGGAAACACCATATATTTT. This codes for CASSLPGQGNTIYF. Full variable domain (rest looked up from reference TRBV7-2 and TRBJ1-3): GAGVSQSPSNKVTEKGKDVELRCDPISGHTALYWYRQSLGQGLEFLIYFQGNSAPDKSGLPSDRFSAERTGGSVSTLTIQRTQQEDSAVYLCASSLPGQGNTIYFGEGSWLTVV.

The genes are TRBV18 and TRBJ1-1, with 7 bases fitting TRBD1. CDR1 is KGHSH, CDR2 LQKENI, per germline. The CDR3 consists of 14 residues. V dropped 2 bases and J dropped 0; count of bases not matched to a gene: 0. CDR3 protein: CASSPTGVNTEAFF. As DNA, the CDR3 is TGTGCCAGCTCACCAACAGGGGTGAACACTGAAGCTTTCTTT.

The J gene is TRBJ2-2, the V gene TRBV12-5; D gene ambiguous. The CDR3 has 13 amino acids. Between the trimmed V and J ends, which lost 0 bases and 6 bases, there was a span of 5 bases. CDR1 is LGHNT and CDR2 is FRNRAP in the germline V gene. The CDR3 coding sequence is TGTGCTAGTGGTTTGGTACTCCCCGGGGAGCTGTTTTTT. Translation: CASGLVLPGELFF.

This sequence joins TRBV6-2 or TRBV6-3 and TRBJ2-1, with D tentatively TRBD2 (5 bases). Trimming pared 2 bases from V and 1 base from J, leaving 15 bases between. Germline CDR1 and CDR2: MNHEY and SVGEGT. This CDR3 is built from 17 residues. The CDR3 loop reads CASSYALYGISYNEQFF. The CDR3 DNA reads TGTGCCAGCAGTTACGCCCTATACGGGATTTCCTACAATGAGCAGTTCTTC.

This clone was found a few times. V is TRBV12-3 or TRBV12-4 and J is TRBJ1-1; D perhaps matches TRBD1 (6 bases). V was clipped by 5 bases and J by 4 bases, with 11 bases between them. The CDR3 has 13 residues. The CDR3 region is CASSGQTVTEAFF. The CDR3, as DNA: TGTGCCAGCAGTGGACAGACTGTCACTGAAGCTTTCTTT.

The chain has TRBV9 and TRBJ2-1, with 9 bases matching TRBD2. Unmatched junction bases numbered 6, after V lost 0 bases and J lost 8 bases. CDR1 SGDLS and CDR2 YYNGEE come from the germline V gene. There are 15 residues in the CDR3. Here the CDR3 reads CASSVVSGGSDEQFF. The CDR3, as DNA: TGTGCCAGCAGCGTAGTTAGCGGGGGAAGCGATGAGCAGTTCTTC.

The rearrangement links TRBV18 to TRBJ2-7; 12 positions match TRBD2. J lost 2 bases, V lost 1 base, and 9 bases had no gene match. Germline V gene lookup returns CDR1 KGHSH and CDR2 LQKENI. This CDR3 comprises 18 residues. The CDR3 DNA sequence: TGTGCCAGCTCACCACATAAGGCTAGCGGGAGGGCTCCCTACGAGCAGTACTTC. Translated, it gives CASSPHKASGRAPYEQYF.

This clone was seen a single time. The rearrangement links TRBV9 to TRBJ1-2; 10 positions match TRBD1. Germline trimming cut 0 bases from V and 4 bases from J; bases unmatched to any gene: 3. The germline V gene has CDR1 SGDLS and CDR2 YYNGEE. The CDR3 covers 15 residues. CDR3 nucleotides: TGTGCCAGCAGCGTAGGGGACAGGGGCGCCTATGGCTACACCTTC. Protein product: CASSVGDRGAYGYTF.

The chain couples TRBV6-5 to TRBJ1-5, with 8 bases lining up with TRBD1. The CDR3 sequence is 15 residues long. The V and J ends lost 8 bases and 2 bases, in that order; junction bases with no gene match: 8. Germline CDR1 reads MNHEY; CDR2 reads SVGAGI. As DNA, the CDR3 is TGTGCCAGCTCTTCCGCGGACAGGGGCAATCAGCCCCAGCATTTT. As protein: CASSSADRGNQPQHF.

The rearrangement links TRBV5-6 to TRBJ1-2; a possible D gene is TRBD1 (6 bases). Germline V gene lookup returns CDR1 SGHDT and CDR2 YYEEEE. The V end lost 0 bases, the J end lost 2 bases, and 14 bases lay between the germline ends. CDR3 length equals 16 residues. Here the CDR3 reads CASSLGGPLDNYGYTF. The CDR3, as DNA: TGTGCCAGCAGCTTGGGGGGGCCACTCGACAACTATGGCTACACCTTC.

DNA for the CDR3: TGTGCCAGCCAATCTACAGTGAACACTGAAGCTTTCTTT. This codes for CASQSTVNTEAFF. The chain couples TRBV27 to TRBJ1-1, with D unclear. The CDR3 contains 13 residues. Germline CDR1 MNHEY, CDR2 SMNVEV (reference sequence). Trimming cost V 8 bases and J 0 bases, with 10 bases left between them.